What follows describes a single TCR beta chain. Its specificity is not known. This table comes from immunoSEQ multiplex PCR, and its TCRdb copy is limited to in-frame clones, with some not included. The sample records about 260,000 clones, approximately 95% being singletons. The data were taken from a study of T cell responses to AZD1222 COVID-19 vaccine. Study overall: The study pooled second doses at about 4 or about 12 weeks. General observations from the study: Of spike-specific TCRs, nearly half reportedly target regions left unmutated in variants. Spike-specific TCR repertoires showed rising breadth and depth after two AZD1222 doses.

With 8 bases removed from V and 4 bases from J, the gap between germline ends came to 17 bases. The CDR3 sequence is 14 residues long. Germline V lookup: CDR1 MDHEN, CDR2 SYDVKM. The sequence derives from an adult in good health. The starting material was peripheral blood, obtained on day 0 of AZD1222 vaccination. The V and J genes are TRBV28 and TRBJ1-2; D gene unclear. DNA of the CDR3: TGTGCCAGCTTTTCGGGAGGCACTAGCTATGGCTACACCTTC. This translates into CASFSGGTSYGYTF.